A single T cell receptor beta chain is shown here with its context. Here immunoSEQ multiplex PCR was the method, and the copy in TCRdb shows in-frame clones only, minus some. The sample holds 180,000 or so clones, approximately 88% seen once. The sample originates from a study of blood T cell repertoires in COVID-19. The germline V gene encodes CDR1 LNHDA and CDR2 SQIVND (reference sequence). V gave up 6 bases and J gave up 4 bases, with 18 bases separating them. This CDR3 has 15 amino acids. What was sequenced was PBMCs or T cells enriched from blood (not recorded which). The sequence was collected from a woman aged 60-75 years who had recovered from COVID-19. The rearrangement joins TRBV19 to TRBJ1-2; a weak D match, TRBD1 (5 bases). The CDR3 DNA reads TGTGCCAGTAGATCACCGGGGGAAAGAGGCTATGGCTACACCTTC. This sequence encodes CASRSPGERGYGYTF.